The 24 T cell receptor beta chains in this list originate from one sample, sequenced in a study of blood T cell repertoires in COVID-19. Assay used: immunoSEQ multiplex PCR; TCRdb lists only in-frame clones, some missing. The table has some 65,000 clones, approximately 83% seen once. Sequenced material: peripheral blood. The receptors were gathered from a man aged 40-55 years with COVID-19, enrolled during active disease.

Details on this clone: The junction shows a germline mismatch at one end, possibly a read error. This chain uses TRBV5-1 with TRBJ2-5; 9 bases map to TRBD1. The CDR3 has 17 residues. The germline V gene encodes CDR1 SGHRS and CDR2 YFSETQ. Here the CDR3 DNA reads TGCGCCAGCAGTTTGGCCGGGACAGGGACCGGACAAGAGACCCAGTACTTC. Amino acids: CASSLAGTGTGQETQYF.

The chain recombines TRBV2 with TRBJ1-3, with D maybe TRBD1 (5 bases). CDR1 SNHLY and CDR2 FYNNEI come from the germline V gene. The CDR3 sequence is 18 residues long. Trimming stripped 2 bases from V and 3 bases from J, with 20 bases between. For the CDR3, the DNA is TGTGCCAGCAGTGAATCCATATCTGGGGCCACCTTTGGAAACACCATATATTTT. Translation: CASSESISGATFGNTIYF.

This chain uses TRBV7-9 with TRBJ1-6; no clear D. The ends were cut back, 6 bases at V and 10 bases at J, with 13 bases in the middle. The CDR3 has 13 residues. The germline V gene has CDR1 SEHNR and CDR2 FQNEAQ (reference sequence). CDR3 residues: CASRPAGWSPLHF. CDR3 DNA: TGTGCCAGCAGACCAGCAGGTTGGTCACCCCTCCACTTT.

This chain links TRBV5-4 with TRBJ1-2, with D possibly matching TRBD1 (6 bases). Germline V gene sequence: CDR1 SGHNT, CDR2 YYREEE (reference sequence). The CDR3 length is 16 residues. V dropped 0 bases and J dropped 2 bases, with 14 bases sitting between them. The CDR3 DNA follows: TGTGCCAGCAGCTTGGAATGGGGGGGCGGGAACTATGGCTACACCTTC. Amino acids: CASSLEWGGGNYGYTF.

The chain carries TRBV5-6 and TRBJ2-7; possibly TRBD2 for D (6 bases). V lost 6 bases to trimming and J lost 6 bases, with 16 bases between them. Germline V gene lookup returns CDR1 SGHDT and CDR2 YYEEEE. This CDR3 contains 13 residues. The CDR3 nucleotides are TGTGCCAGCAAGGCGGGGTCCCCTGGCGAGCAGTACTTC. Amino acids: CASKAGSPGEQYF.

The chain recombines TRBV27 with TRBJ2-5, with D perhaps matching TRBD1 (5 bases). Germline lookup yields CDR1 MNHEY and CDR2 SMNVEV (reference sequence). CDR3 length: 12 amino acids. V was cut by 5 bases and J by 4 bases, with 8 bases left in between. This CDR3 is CASSQGRETQYF. The CDR3 DNA reads TGTGCCAGCAGTCAGGGAAGAGAGACCCAGTACTTC.

The J gene is TRBJ2-7, the V gene TRBV28, with D tentatively TRBD1 (6 bases). The germline V and J ends were trimmed by 5 bases and 0 bases, with 8 bases remaining between them. Per germline, CDR1 MDHEN and CDR2 SYDVKM. CDR3 length equals 13 residues. The CDR3: CASSTGPSYEQYF. CDR3 DNA sequence: TGTGCCAGCAGTACAGGGCCCTCCTACGAGCAGTACTTC. The entire variable domain, with the rest obtained from reference TRBV28 and TRBJ2-7, is as follows: DVKVTQSSRYLVKRTGEKVFLECVQDMDHENMFWYRQDPGLGLRLIYFSYDVKMKEKGDIPEGYSVSREKKERFSLILESASTNQTSMYLCASSTGPSYEQYFGPGTRLTVT.

The V call is TRBV4-1, the J call TRBJ1-3; D gene uncertain. The ends were cut back, 1 base at V and 4 bases at J, with 14 bases in the middle. This CDR3 is built from 16 residues. The germline V gene encodes CDR1 MGHRA and CDR2 YSYEKL. DNA for the CDR3: TGCGCCAGCAGCCAAGCCGGGGTCCTGAGGGGAAACACCATATATTTT. Encoded protein: CASSQAGVLRGNTIYF.

The gene calls are TRBV6-1 and TRBJ1-2; possible D gene TRBD1, 6 bases. Germline loops: CDR1 MNHNS, CDR2 SASEGT. With 3 bases removed from V and 3 bases from J, the gap between germline ends came to 8 bases. The CDR3 is 13 residues long. CDR3 in DNA: TGTGCCAGCAGTGAGACAGGAGACTATGGCTACACCTTC. Translated: CASSETGDYGYTF.

V is TRBV11-3 and J is TRBJ2-1; D unresolved. There are 13 residues in the CDR3. V lost 0 bases and J lost 7, with 7 bases in between. The germline CDR1 and CDR2 sequences are SGHNT and YENEEA. CDR3 amino acids: CASSLDVLNEQFF. As DNA, the CDR3 is TGTGCCAGCAGCTTAGACGTCCTGAATGAGCAGTTCTTC.

The chain uses TRBV11-2 and TRBJ2-5; tentatively, D is TRBD1 (6 bases). The CDR3 is 13 residues long. The ends were cut back, 6 bases at V and 0 bases at J, with 8 bases in the middle. The germline CDR1 and CDR2 sequences are SGHAT and FQNNGV. DNA of the CDR3: TGTGCCAGCAGTAGGGACAACCAAGAGACCCAGTACTTC. Its protein is CASSRDNQETQYF.

This clone appeared a single time. This sequence joins TRBV2 and TRBJ2-3; TRBD2 matches 7 bases. V lost 10 bases to trimming and J lost 2 bases; unmatched junction nucleotides: 9. The CDR3 runs 14 residues. From germline, CDR1 is SNHLY and CDR2 FYNNEI. CDR3 sequence: CATERGALTDTQYF. The CDR3 bases are TGTGCCACCGAGCGGGGAGCTCTCACAGATACGCAGTATTTT.

This rearrangement joins TRBV16 to TRBJ2-1; D is uncertain. Germline V CDR1 and CDR2: KGHSY, FQNENV. Trimming cost V 4 bases and J 9 bases, with 7 bases left between them. This CDR3 spans 11 amino acids. Here the CDR3 reads CASSRLSEQFF. CDR3 sequence (DNA): TGTGCCAGCAGCCGTCTATCTGAGCAGTTCTTC.

The V call is TRBV21-1, the J call TRBJ1-1; TRBD1, the table's D call, was not compared with the DNA. TRBV21-1 is an annotated pseudogene. The length of the CDR3 is 16 residues. DNA for the CDR3: TGTGCCAGCATTCCACAGGGCCGGGATATGAACACTGAAGCTTTCTTT. Translated, it gives CASIPQGRDMNTEAFF.

V usage is TRBV28 and J usage is TRBJ1-1; no firm D call. V lost 6 bases and J lost 0, with 11 bases in between. The length of the CDR3 is 14 residues. Germline V gene data show CDR1 as MDHEN and CDR2 as SYDVKM. CDR3 protein: CASRLISLNTEAFF. CDR3 nucleotide sequence: TGTGCCAGCAGGCTAATATCGTTGAACACTGAAGCTTTCTTT.

This clone was detected a few times. The V call is TRBV6-5, the J call TRBJ2-1; D call uncertain. V was cut by 1 base and J by 7 bases, with 8 bases left in between. CDR1 and CDR2 (germline): MNHEY, SVGAGI. The CDR3 is 13 amino acids. DNA of the CDR3: TGTGCCAGCAGTTACTTTCTAGGAAATGAGCAGTTCTTC. Residues: CASSYFLGNEQFF.

V gene TRBV10-2 combines with J gene TRBJ1-1, with 8 nucleotides matching TRBD1. This CDR3 comprises 11 residues. J was trimmed by 10 bases and V by 4 bases; bases with no gene match: 2. Per the germline V gene, CDR1 is WSHSY and CDR2 is SAAADI. The CDR3 sequence is CASSAQGGAFF. The DNA of the CDR3 is TGCGCCAGCAGTGCACAGGGGGGAGCTTTCTTT.

The chain has TRBV18 and TRBJ1-1; the D gene is possibly TRBD1 (5 bases). The CDR3 is 14 amino acids. Trimming cost V 8 bases and J 3 bases, with 16 bases left between them. Looked up from germline, CDR1 is KGHSH and CDR2 is LQKENI. This CDR3 is CASTRDRRDTEAFF. CDR3 DNA sequence: TGTGCCAGCACCCGGGACCGGAGGGACACTGAAGCTTTCTTT. Looking up the rest from reference TRBV18 and TRBJ1-1 gives the full variable domain: NAGVMQNPRHLVRRRGQEARLRCSPMKGHSHVYWYRQLPEEGLKFMVYLQKENIIDESGMPKERFSAEFPKEGPSILRIQQVVRGDSAAYFCASTRDRRDTEAFFGQGTRLTVV.

This chain uses TRBV10-3 with TRBJ2-3; 15 nucleotides match TRBD2. Germline assignment: CDR1 ENHRY and CDR2 SYGVKD. The length of the CDR3 is 17 residues. Trimming took 5 bases from V and 6 from J; bases not matched to a gene: 9. The chain's CDR3 is CAISPTTGTSGGDTQYF. The CDR3 nucleotides are TGTGCCATCAGTCCCACTACCGGGACTAGCGGGGGGGATACGCAGTATTTT.

In nucleotides, the CDR3 is TGTGCCAGCAGCCCGGGACAGGGTGGCACTGAAGCTTTCTTT. Amino acids: CASSPGQGGTEAFF. V is TRBV5-4 and J is TRBJ1-1; 9 bases agree with TRBD1. V lost 4 bases, J lost 4 bases, and 5 bases stayed unmatched. Germline lookup yields CDR1 SGHNT and CDR2 YYREEE (reference sequence). This CDR3 comprises 14 residues.

This clone appeared once. The chain recombines TRBV10-3 with TRBJ1-5; 7 bases are a match to TRBD1. Germline CDR1 reads ENHRY; CDR2 reads SYGVKD. The CDR3 loop spans 18 amino acids. Unmatched junction bases numbered 18, after V lost 8 bases and J lost 2 bases. The CDR3: CAIQLFNRDSSGNQPQHF. CDR3 sequence (DNA): TGTGCCATCCAATTATTTAACCGGGACAGCAGCGGCAATCAGCCCCAGCATTTT.

This rearrangement joins TRBV28 to TRBJ2-2, with TRBD2 matching over 13 bases. CDR3 length equals 16 residues. The junction had 3 bases not matched to a gene; V was cut back by 4 bases and J by 4 bases. The germline CDR1 and CDR2 sequences are MDHEN and SYDVKM. DNA for the CDR3: TGTGCCAGCAGTTCCGGGACTAGCGGGATCACCGGGGAGCTGTTTTTT. It translates to CASSSGTSGITGELFF.

The rearrangement uses TRBV2 and TRBJ1-6, with D possibly matching TRBD1 (5 bases). The CDR3 length is 14 residues. The germline gives CDR1 SNHLY, CDR2 FYNNEI. Trimming took off 4 bases at V and 9 bases at J, with 13 bases between the two ends. The CDR3 region has the DNA TGTGCCAGCAGTGTGAGGCAGGGATCTTCACCCCTCCACTTT. The encoded protein is CASSVRQGSSPLHF. The variable domain in full, with the rest retrieved from reference TRBV2 and TRBJ1-6, is EPEVTQTPSHQVTQMGQEVILRCVPISNHLYFYWYRQILGQKVEFLVSFYNNEISEKSEIFDDQFSVERPDGSNFTLKIRSTKLEDSAMYFCASSVRQGSSPLHFGNGTRLTVT.

This clone turned up a few times. The chain combines TRBV6-5 with TRBJ2-1; D gene ambiguous. With 6 bases removed from V and 4 bases from J, the gap between germline ends came to 13 bases. CDR3 length equals 14 residues. Germline V lookup: CDR1 MNHEY, CDR2 SVGAGI. The CDR3 loop is CASRLEVGYNEQFF. The CDR3 DNA reads as TGTGCCAGCAGGCTAGAGGTTGGTTACAATGAGCAGTTCTTC.